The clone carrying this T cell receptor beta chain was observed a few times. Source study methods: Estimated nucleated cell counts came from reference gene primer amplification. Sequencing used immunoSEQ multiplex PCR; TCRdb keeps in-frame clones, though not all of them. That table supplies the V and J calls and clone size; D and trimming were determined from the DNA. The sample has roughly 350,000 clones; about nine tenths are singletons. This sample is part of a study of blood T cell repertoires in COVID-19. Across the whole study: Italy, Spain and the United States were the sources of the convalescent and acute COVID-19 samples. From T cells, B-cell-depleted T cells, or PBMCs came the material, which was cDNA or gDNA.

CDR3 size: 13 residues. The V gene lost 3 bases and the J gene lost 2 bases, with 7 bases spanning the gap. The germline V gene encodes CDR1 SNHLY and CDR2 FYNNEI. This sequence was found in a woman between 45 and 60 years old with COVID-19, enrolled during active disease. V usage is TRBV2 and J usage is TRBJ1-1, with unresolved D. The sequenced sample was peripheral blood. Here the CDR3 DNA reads TGTGCCAGCAGTGATTTGGCTAACACTGAAGCTTTCTTT. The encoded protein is CASSDLANTEAFF.